The 13 T cell receptor beta chains below were found in one sample sequenced in a study of shared clonotypes between healthy human individuals. Sequenced by immunoSEQ multiplex PCR; TCRdb stores in-frame clones only, minus some. The data show around 1.6 million clones, approximately 98% seen once. The sample comprised naive CD4+ T cells sorted from blood. Stated subset: CD45RA+ positively selected. The source is a man between 25 and 39 years old in good health.

V gene TRBV9 combines with J gene TRBJ2-1; 8 bases are shared with TRBD2. From germline, CDR1 is SGDLS and CDR2 YYNGEE. Unmatched junction bases numbered 1, after V lost 3 bases and J lost 8 bases. This CDR3 is built from 12 residues. CDR3 region: CASSETSDEQFF. In nucleotides, the CDR3 is TGTGCCAGCAGCGAGACTAGCGATGAGCAGTTCTTC.

This chain joins TRBV28 and TRBJ1-5; D is possibly TRBD1 (5 bases). This CDR3 region has 13 residues. CDR1 MDHEN and CDR2 SYDVKM come from the germline V gene. The ends were cut back, 5 bases at V and 5 bases at J, with 10 bases in the middle. DNA of the CDR3: TGTGCCAGCAGTCCCAGAGGGGATCAGCCCCAGCATTTT. It codes for CASSPRGDQPQHF.

V gene TRBV5-1 combines with J gene TRBJ2-1, with unresolved D. Germline V gene data show CDR1 as SGHRS and CDR2 as YFSETQ. CDR3 size: 13 residues. Trimming took 1 base from V and 8 from J, leaving 10 bases between them. CDR3 coding DNA: TGCGCCAGCAGCTTGATGTTTGGCGATGAGCAGTTCTTC. It translates to CASSLMFGDEQFF.

In DNA, the CDR3 is TGTGCCAGCAGCCCGGACGTCGCCGCAGATACGCAGTATTTT. Its protein product is CASSPDVAADTQYF. The genes are TRBV6-1 and TRBJ2-3; D uncertain. Germline CDR1 is MNHNS and CDR2 is SASEGT. V shed 6 bases and J shed 4 bases, with 14 bases lying between them. The CDR3 totals 14 residues.

The genes are TRBV21-1 and TRBJ1-2; the table's D call, TRBD1, was not checked against the DNA. TRBV21-1 is classified as a pseudogene. CDR3 length: 11 residues. For the CDR3, the DNA is TGTGCCAGCGTCGCAGGGAATGGCTACACCTTC. The encoded protein is CASVAGNGYTF.

This chain joins TRBV9 and TRBJ2-7; TRBD2 aligns across 12 bases. Trimming removed 4 bases from V and 0 bases from J; junction bases left unmatched: 8. CDR1 SGDLS and CDR2 YYNGEE come from the germline V gene. The CDR3 length is 17 residues. In nucleotides, the CDR3 is TGTGCCAGCAGCCGGACTAGCGGGAAGGGGAGCTCCTACGAGCAGTACTTC. Its protein is CASSRTSGKGSSYEQYF.

The chain uses TRBV28 and TRBJ2-5; D not resolved. Germline V gene lookup returns CDR1 MDHEN and CDR2 SYDVKM. This CDR3 has 13 residues. V was trimmed by 5 bases and J by 6 bases, leaving 13 bases between them. The CDR3 region is CASSTEVGQTQYF. In DNA form, the CDR3 reads TGTGCCAGCAGTACGGAAGTTGGGCAGACCCAGTACTTC. The entire variable domain, with the rest obtained from reference TRBV28 and TRBJ2-5, is as follows: DVKVTQSSRYLVKRTGEKVFLECVQDMDHENMFWYRQDPGLGLRLIYFSYDVKMKEKGDIPEGYSVSREKKERFSLILESASTNQTSMYLCASSTEVGQTQYFGPGTRLLVL.

The chain uses TRBV7-2 and TRBJ2-7, with 11 bases matching TRBD1. The germline V gene has CDR1 SGHTA and CDR2 FQGNSA. V was clipped by 1 base and J by 2 bases; unmatched bases: 4. This CDR3 region has 16 residues. In DNA form, the CDR3 reads TGTGCCAGCAGCTTAGATGGGGACAGGGGGACCTACGAGCAGTACTTC. Protein product: CASSLDGDRGTYEQYF.

The J gene is TRBJ2-1, the V gene TRBV7-9; 9 nucleotides agree with TRBD2. The CDR3 runs to 16 residues. V lost 3 bases and J lost 7; bases outside the gene matches: 10. Germline V gives CDR1 SEHNR, CDR2 FQNEAQ (reference sequence). The CDR3 DNA is TGTGCCAGCAGCTTTAGTGTACTAGCGGGCAGAAATGAGCAGTTCTTC. Translation: CASSFSVLAGRNEQFF.

The CDR3 DNA follows: TGTGCCAGCAGTGATTACAGGGTGGGGACCGGGGAGCTGTTTTTT. Protein product: CASSDYRVGTGELFF. This chain connects TRBV2 to TRBJ2-2; a weak D match, TRBD1 (6 bases). The germline gives CDR1 SNHLY, CDR2 FYNNEI. CDR3 size: 15 residues. With 3 bases removed from V and 5 bases from J, the gap between germline ends came to 13 bases.

The chain employs TRBV7-9 and TRBJ1-2; D unclear. With 2 bases removed from V and 6 bases from J, the gap between germline ends came to 13 bases. The CDR3 is 14 residues long. The germline V gene encodes CDR1 SEHNR and CDR2 FQNEAQ (reference sequence). CDR3 protein: CASSLLGNQHGYTF. CDR3 in DNA: TGTGCCAGCAGCTTACTGGGAAATCAACATGGCTACACCTTC.

The chain combines TRBV6-5 with TRBJ2-1; TRBD2 matches at 10 bases. CDR1 is MNHEY and CDR2 is SVGAGI in the germline V gene. The CDR3 loop spans 15 amino acids. The J segment lost 8 bases and the V segment lost 5 bases, leaving 9 bases of the junction unmatched. CDR3 DNA: TGTGCCAGCAGTCCCCTAGCGGGAGTAAGGCATGAGCAGTTCTTC. Translation: CASSPLAGVRHEQFF.

The genes are TRBV7-9 and TRBJ2-5; no firm D call. V lost 3 bases and J lost 4, with 15 bases in between. The CDR3 runs 15 residues. The germline V gene has CDR1 SEHNR and CDR2 FQNEAQ (reference sequence). The CDR3 reads CASSLRPTGGETQYF. CDR3 coding DNA: TGTGCCAGCAGCTTGAGGCCGACTGGCGGAGAGACCCAGTACTTC. Using reference TRBV7-9 and TRBJ2-5 for the parts outside the CDR3, the full variable domain is DTGVSQNPRHKITKRGQNVTFRCDPISEHNRLYWYRQTLGQGPEFLTYFQNEAQLEKSRLLSDRFSAERPKGSFSTLEIQRTEQGDSAMYLCASSLRPTGGETQYFGPGTRLLVL.